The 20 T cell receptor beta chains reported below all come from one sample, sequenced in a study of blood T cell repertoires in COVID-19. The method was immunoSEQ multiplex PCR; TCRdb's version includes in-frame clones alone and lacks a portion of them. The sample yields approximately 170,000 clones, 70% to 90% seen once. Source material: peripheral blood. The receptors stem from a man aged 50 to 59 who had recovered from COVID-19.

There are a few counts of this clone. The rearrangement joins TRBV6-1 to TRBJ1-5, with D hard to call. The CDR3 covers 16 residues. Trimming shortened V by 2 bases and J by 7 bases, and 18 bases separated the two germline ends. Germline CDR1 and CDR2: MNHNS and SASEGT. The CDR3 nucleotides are TGTGCCAGCAGTGAAAGAGACGAGGGCGCGGGACAGCCCCAGCATTTT. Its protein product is CASSERDEGAGQPQHF.

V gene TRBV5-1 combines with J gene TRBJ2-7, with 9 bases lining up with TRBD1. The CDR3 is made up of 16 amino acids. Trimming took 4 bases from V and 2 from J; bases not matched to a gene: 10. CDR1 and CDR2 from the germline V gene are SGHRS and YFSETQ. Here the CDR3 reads CASSPGLGQGTYEQYF. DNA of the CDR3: TGCGCCAGCAGCCCCGGTCTGGGACAGGGAACCTACGAGCAGTACTTC.

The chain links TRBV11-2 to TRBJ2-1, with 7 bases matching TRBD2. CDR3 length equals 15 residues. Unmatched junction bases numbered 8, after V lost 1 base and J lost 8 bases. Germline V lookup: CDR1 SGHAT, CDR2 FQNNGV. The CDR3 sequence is CASSLVGGSVHEQFF. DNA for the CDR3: TGTGCCAGCAGCTTAGTAGGCGGGAGTGTGCATGAGCAGTTCTTC.

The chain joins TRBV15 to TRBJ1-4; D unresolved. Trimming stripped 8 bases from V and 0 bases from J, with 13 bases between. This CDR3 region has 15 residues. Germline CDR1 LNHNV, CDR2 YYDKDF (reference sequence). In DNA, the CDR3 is TGTGCCACCCACGCCACAGTTGCAACTAATGAAAAACTGTTTTTT. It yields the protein CATHATVATNEKLFF.

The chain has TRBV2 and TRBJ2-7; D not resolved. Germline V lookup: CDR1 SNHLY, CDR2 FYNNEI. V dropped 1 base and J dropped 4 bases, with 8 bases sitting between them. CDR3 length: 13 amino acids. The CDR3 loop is CASSEVSGYEQYF. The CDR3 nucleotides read TGTGCCAGCAGTGAAGTCTCCGGGTACGAGCAGTACTTC.

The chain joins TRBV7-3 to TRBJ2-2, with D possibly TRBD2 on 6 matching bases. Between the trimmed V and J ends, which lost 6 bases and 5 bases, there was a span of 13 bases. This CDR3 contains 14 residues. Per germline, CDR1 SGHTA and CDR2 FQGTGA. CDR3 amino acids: CASRKGSGTGELFF. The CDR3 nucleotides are TGTGCCAGCAGGAAGGGTAGCGGAACCGGGGAGCTGTTTTTT.

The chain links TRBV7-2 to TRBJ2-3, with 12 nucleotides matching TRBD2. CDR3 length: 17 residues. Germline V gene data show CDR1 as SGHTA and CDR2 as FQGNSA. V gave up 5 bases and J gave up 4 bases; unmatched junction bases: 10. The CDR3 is CASSDQPLAGGADTQYF. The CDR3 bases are TGTGCCAGCAGCGATCAACCCCTAGCGGGAGGGGCAGATACGCAGTATTTT. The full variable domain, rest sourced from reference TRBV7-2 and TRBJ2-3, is GAGVSQSPSNKVTEKGKDVELRCDPISGHTALYWYRQSLGQGLEFLIYFQGNSAPDKSGLPSDRFSAERTGGSVSTLTIQRTQQEDSAVYLCASSDQPLAGGADTQYFGPGTRLTVL.

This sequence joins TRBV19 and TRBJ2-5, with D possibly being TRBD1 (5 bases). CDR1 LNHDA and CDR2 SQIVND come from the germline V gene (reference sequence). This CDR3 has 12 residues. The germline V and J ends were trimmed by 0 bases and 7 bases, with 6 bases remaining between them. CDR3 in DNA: TGTGCCAGTAGTATAGACACAGGGACCCAGTACTTC. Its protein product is CASSIDTGTQYF. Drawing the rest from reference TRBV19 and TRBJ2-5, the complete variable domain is DGGITQSPKYLFRKEGQNVTLSCEQNLNHDAMYWYRQDPGQGLRLIYYSQIVNDFQKGDIAEGYSVSREKKESFPLTVTSAQKNPTAFYLCASSIDTGTQYFGPGTRLLVL.

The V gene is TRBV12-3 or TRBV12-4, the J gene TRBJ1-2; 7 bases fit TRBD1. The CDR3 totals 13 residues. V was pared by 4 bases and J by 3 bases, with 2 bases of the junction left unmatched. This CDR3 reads CASSYDRDYGYTF. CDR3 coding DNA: TGTGCCAGCAGTTACGACAGGGACTATGGCTACACCTTC.

CDR3 bases: TGCGCCAGCAGCTTGGACCCATCCAGGGGGAGCACTGAAGCTTTCTTT. It encodes CASSLDPSRGSTEAFF. V gene TRBV5-1 combines with J gene TRBJ1-1; 7 bases match TRBD1. Per germline, CDR1 SGHRS and CDR2 YFSETQ. With V trimmed by 0 bases and J by 4 bases, 9 bases remained unmatched. The CDR3 runs 16 residues.

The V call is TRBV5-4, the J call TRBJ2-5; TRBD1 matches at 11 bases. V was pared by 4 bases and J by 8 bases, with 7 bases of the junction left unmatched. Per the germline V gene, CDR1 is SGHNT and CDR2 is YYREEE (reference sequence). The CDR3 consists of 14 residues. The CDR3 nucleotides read TGTGCCAGCAGCCCCCGGACAGGGGGCGTAACCCAGTACTTC. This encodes CASSPRTGGVTQYF.

CDR3 amino acids: CSVESGSGANVLTF. The CDR3 region has the DNA TGCAGCGTTGAGTCCGGCTCTGGGGCCAACGTCCTGACTTTC. The chain combines TRBV29-1 with TRBJ2-6; D uncertain. Trimming took 3 bases from V and 0 from J, leaving 6 bases between them. Germline V gene data show CDR1 as SQVTM and CDR2 as ANQGSEA. The CDR3 contains 14 residues.

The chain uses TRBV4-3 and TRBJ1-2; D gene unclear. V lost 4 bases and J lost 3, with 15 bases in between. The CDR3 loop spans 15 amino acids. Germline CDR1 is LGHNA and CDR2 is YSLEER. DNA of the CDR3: TGCGCCAGCAGCCGAGAGGCGGGGTATGACTATGGCTACACCTTC. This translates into CASSREAGYDYGYTF.

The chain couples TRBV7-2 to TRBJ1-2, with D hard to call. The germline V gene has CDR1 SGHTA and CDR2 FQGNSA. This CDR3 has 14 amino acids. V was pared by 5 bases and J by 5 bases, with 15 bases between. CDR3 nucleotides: TGTGCCAGCAGCCCAGCGACCCCGTCGTATGGCTACACCTTC. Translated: CASSPATPSYGYTF.

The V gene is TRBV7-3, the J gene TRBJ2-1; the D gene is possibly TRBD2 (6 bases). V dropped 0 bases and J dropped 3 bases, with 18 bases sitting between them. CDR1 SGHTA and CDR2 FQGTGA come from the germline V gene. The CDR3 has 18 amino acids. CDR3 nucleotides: TGTGCCAGCAGCTTAACCTCGACTAGTGGGACGGGCTACAATGAGCAGTTCTTC. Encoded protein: CASSLTSTSGTGYNEQFF.

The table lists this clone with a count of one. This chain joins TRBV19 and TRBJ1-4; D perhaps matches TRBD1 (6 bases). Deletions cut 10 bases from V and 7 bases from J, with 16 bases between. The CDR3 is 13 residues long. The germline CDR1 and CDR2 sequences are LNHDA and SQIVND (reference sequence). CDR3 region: CATSGGRFEKLFF. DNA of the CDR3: TGTGCCACTAGCGGGGGGCGGTTTGAAAAACTGTTTTTT.

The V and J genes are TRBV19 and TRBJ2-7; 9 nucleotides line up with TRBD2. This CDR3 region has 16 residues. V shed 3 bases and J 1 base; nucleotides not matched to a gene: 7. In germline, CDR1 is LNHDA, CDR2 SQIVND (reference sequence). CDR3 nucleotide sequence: TGTGCCAGTAGTATGATAACTAGCGGGCGATCCTACGAGCAGTACTTC. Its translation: CASSMITSGRSYEQYF.

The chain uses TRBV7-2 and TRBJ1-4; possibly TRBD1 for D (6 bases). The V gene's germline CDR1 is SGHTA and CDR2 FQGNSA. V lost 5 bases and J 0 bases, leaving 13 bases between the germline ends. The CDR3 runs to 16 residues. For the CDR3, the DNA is TGTGCCAGCAGCGGGGGGGACACCTCAACTAATGAAAAACTGTTTTTT. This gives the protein CASSGGDTSTNEKLFF. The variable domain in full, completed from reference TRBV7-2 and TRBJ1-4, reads GAGVSQSPSNKVTEKGKDVELRCDPISGHTALYWYRQSLGQGLEFLIYFQGNSAPDKSGLPSDRFSAERTGGSVSTLTIQRTQQEDSAVYLCASSGGDTSTNEKLFFGSGTQLSVL.

CDR3 sequence (DNA): TGTGCCAGCAGTTACTCGAGTAGCGGGGGTCATTACGAGCAGTACTTC. Translating gives CASSYSSSGGHYEQYF. The chain links TRBV6-5 to TRBJ2-7; 9 nucleotides match TRBD2. The CDR3 has 16 residues. The germline V gene encodes CDR1 MNHEY and CDR2 SVGAGI. V lost 0 bases and J lost 4; bases outside the gene matches: 7.

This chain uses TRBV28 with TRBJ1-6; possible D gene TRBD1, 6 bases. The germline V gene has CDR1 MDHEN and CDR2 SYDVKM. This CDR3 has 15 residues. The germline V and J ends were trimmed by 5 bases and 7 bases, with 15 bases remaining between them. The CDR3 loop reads CASSQGLVSNSPLHF. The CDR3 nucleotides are TGTGCCAGCAGTCAGGGGTTGGTTTCGAATTCACCCCTCCACTTT.